The 27 T cell receptor beta chains below were found in one sample sequenced in a study of cytomegalovirus exposure and HLA in healthy donors. Amplification used 60 Vbeta primers and 13 Jbeta primers. Sequencing was performed with immunoSEQ multiplex PCR; in TCRdb, only in-frame clones are kept and a portion is missing. Of some 170,000 clones in the sample, around 80% were seen once. Material: PBMCs. The receptors were sampled from a young man in good health and CMV-seropositive.

The chain employs TRBV4-1 and TRBJ1-6; D is perhaps TRBD1 (6 bases). Trimming cost V 5 bases and J 5 bases, with 16 bases left between them. This CDR3 has 16 amino acids. Germline V gene lookup returns CDR1 MGHRA and CDR2 YSYEKL. The CDR3 nucleotides read TGCGCCAGCAGCGCCCAGGGGCCCGTGGATAATTCACCCCTCCACTTT. It encodes CASSAQGPVDNSPLHF.

The chain carries TRBV19 and TRBJ2-1, with 7 bases aligning to TRBD2. CDR3 length: 15 amino acids. CDR1 and CDR2 (germline): LNHDA, SQIVND (reference sequence). The trim removed 5 bases at V and 0 bases at J, leaving 4 bases unmatched. This CDR3 reads CASSGGSLSYNEQFF. CDR3 in DNA: TGTGCCAGTAGTGGCGGGAGCCTCTCCTACAATGAGCAGTTCTTC.

This chain joins TRBV11-2 and TRBJ2-2; no definite D call. Germline V CDR1 and CDR2: SGHAT, FQNNGV. Trimming pared 5 bases from V and 6 bases from J, leaving 13 bases between. The CDR3 length is 14 residues. This CDR3 reads CASSRTLAPGELFF. CDR3 sequence (DNA): TGTGCCAGCAGCCGAACCCTGGCTCCCGGGGAGCTGTTTTTT.

The rearrangement joins TRBV27 to TRBJ2-2; possibly TRBD2 for D (5 bases). This CDR3 has 16 residues. V was cut by 3 bases and J by 0 bases, with 11 bases left in between. Germline values: CDR1 MNHEY, CDR2 SMNVEV (reference sequence). Here the CDR3 reads CASSFRAGPNTGELFF. The CDR3 nucleotides read TGTGCCAGCAGTTTCCGGGCGGGTCCGAACACCGGGGAGCTGTTTTTT.

This chain links TRBV9 with TRBJ1-6; 8 bases match TRBD1. The J segment lost 6 bases and the V segment lost 5 bases, leaving 1 base of the junction unmatched. The CDR3 has 13 amino acids. Per the germline V gene, CDR1 is SGDLS and CDR2 is YYNGEE. Here the CDR3 DNA reads TGTGCCAGCAGGGACAGGGCTAATTCACCCCTCCACTTT. Translating it yields CASRDRANSPLHF. Drawing the rest from reference TRBV9 and TRBJ1-6, the complete variable domain is DSGVTQTPKHLITATGQRVTLRCSPRSGDLSVYWYQQSLDQGLQFLIQYYNGEERAKGNILERFSAQQFPDLHSELNLSSLELGDSALYFCASRDRANSPLHFGNGTRLTVT.

This sequence joins TRBV14 and TRBJ1-1; D gene uncertain. Germline-derived CDR1 and CDR2 are SGHDN and FVKESK. Trimming removed 4 bases at V and 0 bases at J, with 6 bases between. The CDR3 is 13 residues long. The chain's CDR3 is CASSPNMNTEAFF. For the CDR3, the DNA is TGTGCCAGCAGCCCTAATATGAACACTGAAGCTTTCTTT.

V usage is TRBV4-1 and J usage is TRBJ2-1, with 11 nucleotides matching TRBD2. The CDR3 covers 17 residues. The ends lost 4 bases at V and 8 bases at J; junction bases unmatched: 13. Germline V gene sequence: CDR1 MGHRA, CDR2 YSYEKL. Written as DNA, the CDR3 is TGCGCCAGCAGCCCGCTCGCGGTTAGCGGGAGGGCGGATGAGCAGTTCTTC. Translated, it gives CASSPLAVSGRADEQFF.

In its sample, this clone was seen a few times. The chain has TRBV7-9 and TRBJ2-7, with 10 bases lining up with TRBD2. This CDR3 region has 16 residues. V shed 5 bases, J shed 0 bases, and the junction held 7 bases outside the gene matches. Per germline, CDR1 SEHNR and CDR2 FQNEAQ (reference sequence). The CDR3: CASSGGTSVRSYEQYF. The CDR3, as DNA: TGTGCCAGCAGCGGAGGGACTAGCGTTCGCTCCTACGAGCAGTACTTC.

This chain joins TRBV5-4 and TRBJ2-2; D might be TRBD2 (5 bases). The V and J ends lost 0 bases and 5 bases respectively, with 11 bases between them. Germline CDR1 SGHNT, CDR2 YYREEE (reference sequence). The CDR3 runs to 15 residues. CDR3 region: CASSLGGEGTGELFF. CDR3 nucleotides: TGTGCCAGCAGCTTGGGGGGAGAAGGGACCGGGGAGCTGTTTTTT. Full variable domain (outside the CDR3, taken from reference TRBV5-4 and TRBJ2-2): ETGVTQSPTHLIKTRGQQVTLRCSSQSGHNTVSWYQQALGQGPQFIFQYYREEENGRGNFPPRFSGLQFPNYSSELNVNALELDDSALYLCASSLGGEGTGELFFGEGSRLTVL.

On this clone: One end of the junction does not line up with germline, which may come from a read error. The chain joins TRBV6-5 to TRBJ2-4, with unresolved D. Germline lookup yields CDR1 MNHEY and CDR2 SVGAGI. The CDR3 is made up of 14 amino acids. The DNA for the CDR3 is TGTGCCAGCAGTTACGCCCCCACGTCAAACAGTCAGTACTTC. It is translated as CASSYAPTSNSQYF.

This clone was seen just once. The genes are TRBV13 and TRBJ1-2; D is undetermined. Trimming cost V 1 base and J 7 bases, with 10 bases left between them. The CDR3 loop spans 13 amino acids. CDR1 PRHDT and CDR2 FYEKMQ come from the germline V gene (reference sequence). The CDR3 nucleotides read TGTGCCAGCAGCTTAGACAGAACCACTGGCTACACCTTC. Its translation is CASSLDRTTGYTF.

This rearrangement joins TRBV2 to TRBJ2-2; TRBD2 might be the D (6 bases). CDR1 and CDR2 from the germline V gene are SNHLY and FYNNEI. V shed 1 base and J shed 5 bases, with 11 bases lying between them. The CDR3 loop spans 15 amino acids. The CDR3: CASSEVAGRTGELFF. For the CDR3, the DNA is TGTGCCAGCAGTGAAGTGGCGGGGCGGACCGGGGAGCTGTTTTTT. Combining the CDR3 with reference TRBV2 and TRBJ2-2 gives the whole variable domain EPEVTQTPSHQVTQMGQEVILRCVPISNHLYFYWYRQILGQKVEFLVSFYNNEISEKSEIFDDQFSVERPDGSNFTLKIRSTKLEDSAMYFCASSEVAGRTGELFFGEGSRLTVL.

This clone was seen a few times. V usage is TRBV5-4 and J usage is TRBJ2-2; a weak D match, TRBD2 (7 bases). The CDR3 has 16 amino acids. Trimming took off 2 bases at V and 1 base at J, with 12 bases between the two ends. In germline, CDR1 is SGHNT, CDR2 YYREEE (reference sequence). The CDR3 reads CASSLGGGMNTGELFF. As DNA, the CDR3 is TGTGCCAGCAGCTTAGGGGGGGGGATGAACACCGGGGAGCTGTTTTTT.

The chain carries TRBV7-6 and TRBJ2-2; 10 bases match TRBD1. The CDR3 extends over 14 amino acids. V was pared by 10 bases and J by 6 bases, with 8 bases of the junction left unmatched. Germline V CDR1 and CDR2: SGHVS, FNYEAQ. The CDR3 DNA sequence: TGTGCCACCAAGACCGGGACAGGGGCCGGGGAGCTGTTTTTT. Translating gives CATKTGTGAGELFF.

The J gene is TRBJ2-7, the V gene TRBV5-1, with unresolved D. The CDR3 is made up of 15 amino acids. Trimming shortened V by 0 bases and J by 2 bases, and 12 bases separated the two germline ends. Germline V gene data show CDR1 as SGHRS and CDR2 as YFSETQ. The DNA of the CDR3 is TGCGCCAGCAGCTTGGTACCGCAGAACACCTACGAGCAGTACTTC. It codes for CASSLVPQNTYEQYF.

This clone was found a few times. The J gene is TRBJ1-2, the V gene TRBV6-5, with D unclear. Trimming took off 0 bases at V and 8 bases at J, with 10 bases between the two ends. Per germline, CDR1 MNHEY and CDR2 SVGAGI. The CDR3 sequence is 13 residues long. CDR3: CASSYSGKEGYTF. As DNA, the CDR3 is TGTGCCAGCAGTTACTCCGGGAAGGAGGGCTACACCTTC.

A note on this clone: The junction shows a germline mismatch at one end, possibly a read error. This chain links TRBV7-9 with TRBJ2-2, with 8 nucleotides matching TRBD2. The germline CDR1 and CDR2 sequences are SEHNR and FQNEAQ (reference sequence). The CDR3 is made up of 15 amino acids. The CDR3 nucleotides read TGTTCCAGCAGCTTAGCGGGGCCAGTCACCGGGGAGCTGTTTTTT. Its protein is CSSSLAGPVTGELFF.

This chain uses TRBV6-5 with TRBJ2-7; D may be TRBD2 (7 bases). Looked up from germline, CDR1 is MNHEY and CDR2 is SVGAGI. The CDR3 is 12 residues long. V lost 6 bases and J 6 bases, leaving 12 bases between the germline ends. CDR3 nucleotides: TGTGCCAGCAGCCGGGGGGCCGGCGAGCAGTACTTC. It specifies CASSRGAGEQYF.

This clone appeared a single time. The gene calls are TRBV27 and TRBJ2-2, with 8 positions matching TRBD1. The junction had 7 bases not matched to a gene; V was cut back by 4 bases and J by 6 bases. Germline CDR1 and CDR2: MNHEY and SMNVEV (reference sequence). CDR3 length equals 15 residues. The DNA for the CDR3 is TGTGCCAGCAGTTGGGGACAGGTCTCGGCCGGGGAGCTGTTTTTT. This sequence encodes CASSWGQVSAGELFF.

The CDR3 is CASSKEPGQGVGEQFF. CDR3 bases: TGTGCCAGCAGCAAAGAACCGGGACAGGGGGTTGGTGAGCAGTTCTTC. V and J are TRBV7-2 and TRBJ2-1; TRBD1 aligns across 11 bases. The CDR3 has 16 residues. V gave up 5 bases and J gave up 9 bases; unmatched junction bases: 12. Germline CDR1 and CDR2: SGHTA and FQGNSA.

The V gene is TRBV7-2, the J gene TRBJ1-1; 8 bases map to TRBD1. Germline V gives CDR1 SGHTA, CDR2 FQGNSA. The length of the CDR3 is 16 residues. Trimming cost V 8 bases and J 3 bases; bases outside gene matches: 14. CDR3 sequence reads: CASSPQPLDRDTEAFF. The DNA for the CDR3 is TGTGCCAGCTCTCCCCAACCCCTGGACAGGGACACTGAAGCTTTCTTT.

The chain employs TRBV9 and TRBJ2-5, with 8 bases identical to TRBD2. This CDR3 has 14 amino acids. The V gene's germline CDR1 is SGDLS and CDR2 YYNGEE. With 3 bases clipped from V and 6 bases from J, the junction kept 7 bases outside the gene matches. For the CDR3, the DNA is TGTGCCAGCAGCGCACCGGGGGGGGGCCAGACCCAGTACTTC. Encoded protein: CASSAPGGGQTQYF.

The chain joins TRBV7-2 to TRBJ1-5, with TRBD1 identical over 7 bases. This CDR3 has 16 amino acids. After removal of 1 base from V and 0 bases from J, the junction contained 3 bases not matched to a gene. Germline CDR1 reads SGHTA; CDR2 reads FQGNSA. CDR3 DNA sequence: TGTGCCAGCAGCTTAGGCCAGGGGGGTAGCAATCAGCCCCAGCATTTT. Protein sequence: CASSLGQGGSNQPQHF.

The rearrangement joins TRBV6-1 to TRBJ1-1; D is possibly TRBD1 (6 bases). Germline CDR1 reads MNHNS; CDR2 reads SASEGT. This CDR3 comprises 16 residues. Trimming took 2 bases from V and 4 from J, leaving 17 bases between them. The CDR3, as DNA: TGTGCCAGCAGTGAATTGTTTCCCCCAGGGGCCACTGAAGCTTTCTTT. This sequence encodes CASSELFPPGATEAFF.

The chain recombines TRBV5-4 with TRBJ1-1; TRBD1 might be the D (6 bases). With 3 bases removed from V and 2 bases from J, the gap between germline ends came to 11 bases. The CDR3 loop spans 14 amino acids. The germline CDR1 and CDR2 sequences are SGHNT and YYREEE (reference sequence). CDR3 region: CASSSKTGNTEAFF. Here the CDR3 DNA reads TGTGCCAGCAGCTCTAAGACAGGTAACACTGAAGCTTTCTTT.

The J gene is TRBJ1-1, the V gene TRBV9; maybe TRBD1 (6 bases). Germline-derived CDR1 and CDR2 are SGDLS and YYNGEE. The CDR3 is 13 residues long. The V gene lost 3 bases and the J gene lost 5 bases, with 11 bases spanning the gap. The CDR3 bases are TGTGCCAGCAGCGATCCCCAGGGGACTGAAGCTTTCTTT. This translates into CASSDPQGTEAFF.

The V call is TRBV7-2, the J call TRBJ2-7; 8 bases are shared with TRBD1. V was pared by 1 base and J by 3 bases, with 5 bases of the junction left unmatched. Per germline, CDR1 SGHTA and CDR2 FQGNSA. The CDR3 contains 15 residues. CDR3 in DNA: TGTGCCAGCAGCTTAGGAGGACAGGGAGTCTACGAGCAGTACTTC. Residues: CASSLGGQGVYEQYF.